Below, 26 T cell receptor beta chains from the same sample are listed, as sequenced in a study of OX40 agonist ivuxolimab in advanced cancers. Clones were read by immunoSEQ multiplex PCR, and TCRdb kept only the in-frame ones, dropping some. Of approximately 70,000 clones listed, around nine tenths are singletons. The specimen was CD4+ or CD8+ T cells sorted from blood, collected in a trial of the OX40 agonist ivuxolimab. The receptors stem from an adult with an advanced solid tumor such as melanoma, head and neck, liver or kidney cancer.

The chain is built from TRBV18 and TRBJ2-5; D is unresolved. V gave up 5 bases and J gave up 5 bases, with 9 bases separating them. Germline V gives CDR1 KGHSH, CDR2 LQKENI. The CDR3 is 12 residues long. CDR3 bases: TGTGCCAGCTCAAGTCTCCAGGAGACCCAGTACTTC. Translated, it gives CASSSLQETQYF.

This clone came up once. CDR3 in amino acids: CASSNTGGINEKLFF. CDR3 nucleotides: TGTGCCAGCAGCAATACAGGAGGGATTAATGAAAAACTGTTTTTT. J is TRBJ1-4 and V is TRBV11-2; a weak D match, TRBD1 (5 bases). CDR1 is SGHAT and CDR2 is FQNNGV in the germline V gene. V gave up 5 bases and J gave up 4 bases, with 14 bases separating them. The CDR3 covers 15 residues.

CDR3 region: CASSSQQGVSGYTF. The CDR3 nucleotides read TGTGCCAGCAGTTCTCAACAGGGGGTTTCTGGCTACACCTTC. The V call is TRBV7-2, the J call TRBJ1-2; 8 bases match TRBD1. CDR1 and CDR2 (germline): SGHTA, FQGNSA. V trimming: 6 bases; J trimming: 7 bases; junction bases outside the gene matches: 10. This CDR3 is 14 amino acids long.

V is TRBV7-3 and J is TRBJ2-3; no firm D call. CDR1 and CDR2 (germline): SGHTA, FQGTGA. The CDR3 length is 13 residues. Trimming took off 4 bases at V and 2 bases at J, with 7 bases between the two ends. This chain's CDR3 is CASSSDLTDTQYF. Here the CDR3 DNA reads TGTGCCAGCAGCTCCGACCTCACAGATACGCAGTATTTT.

The chain uses TRBV10-2 and TRBJ2-1; D may be TRBD2 (6 bases). This CDR3 spans 13 amino acids. Germline assignment: CDR1 WSHSY and CDR2 SAAADI. Trimming pared 0 bases from V and 15 bases from J, leaving 15 bases between. CDR3 protein: CASSESIAGRLFF. The DNA for the CDR3 is TGCGCCAGCAGTGAGTCGATTGCCGGGAGATTGTTCTTC.

V gene TRBV12-5 combines with J gene TRBJ1-2; D perhaps matches TRBD1 (5 bases). This CDR3 contains 14 residues. Trimming took 0 bases from V and 3 from J, leaving 8 bases between them. Germline CDR1 and CDR2: LGHNT and FRNRAP. The CDR3, as DNA: TGTGCTAGTGGTTTGGTAGGGGTTGACTATGGCTACACCTTC. This encodes CASGLVGVDYGYTF.

The chain recombines TRBV10-3 with TRBJ2-3, with 10 positions matching TRBD2. Germline trimming cut 8 bases from V and 5 bases from J; bases unmatched to any gene: 4. Germline CDR1 is ENHRY and CDR2 is SYGVKD. The CDR3 consists of 13 residues. The CDR3 nucleotides are TGTGCCATCTGTACTAGCGGGGAAGATACGCAGTATTTT. Translating gives CAICTSGEDTQYF.

The chain is built from TRBV4-1 and TRBJ1-5; TRBD1 is a possible D gene (6 bases). From germline, CDR1 is MGHRA and CDR2 YSYEKL. V gave up 3 bases and J gave up 0 bases, with 9 bases separating them. The CDR3 has 15 amino acids. The CDR3 here is CASSQMDSSNQPQHF. The DNA for the CDR3 is TGCGCCAGCAGCCAGATGGACAGTAGCAATCAGCCCCAGCATTTT.

This clone was seen more than once but under ten times. The rearrangement uses TRBV6-1 and TRBJ1-3; the D is unclear. CDR3 size: 16 residues. Germline V gene sequence: CDR1 MNHNS, CDR2 SASEGT. Deletions cut 4 bases from V and 2 bases from J, with 15 bases between. CDR3: CASSVVSARTGNTIYF. The CDR3, as DNA: TGTGCCAGCAGTGTTGTCAGCGCGAGGACTGGAAACACCATATATTTT.

V usage is TRBV9 and J usage is TRBJ1-3; possibly TRBD1 for D (6 bases). The ends were cut back, 3 bases at V and 0 bases at J, with 10 bases in the middle. This CDR3 region has 15 residues. Germline CDR1 reads SGDLS; CDR2 reads YYNGEE. The CDR3 DNA is TGTGCCAGCAGCGCCCGAGGGGGCTCTGGAAACACCATATATTTT. Residues: CASSARGGSGNTIYF.

The chain is built from TRBV5-6 and TRBJ2-7; a weak D match, TRBD1 (5 bases). V was trimmed by 4 bases and J by 4 bases, leaving 15 bases between them. Per germline, CDR1 SGHDT and CDR2 YYEEEE. CDR3 size: 14 residues. The CDR3 bases are TGTGCCAGCAGCCTCGCAGGGTATTCGTACGAGCAGTACTTC. Its protein product is CASSLAGYSYEQYF.

CDR3 loop: CASSLAPGQGLSGANVLTF. CDR3 nucleotide sequence: TGCGCCAGCAGCTTGGCCCCCGGACAGGGATTATCTGGGGCCAACGTCCTGACTTTC. V and J are TRBV5-1 and TRBJ2-6, with 8 bases matching TRBD1. The germline V gene has CDR1 SGHRS and CDR2 YFSETQ. Germline trimming cut 0 bases from V and 1 base from J; bases unmatched to any gene: 9. The CDR3 has 19 amino acids. Full variable domain (remainder filled in from reference TRBV5-1 and TRBJ2-6): KAGVTQTPRYLIKTRGQQVTLSCSPISGHRSVSWYQQTPGQGLQFLFEYFSETQRNKGNFPGRFSGRQFSNSRSEMNVSTLELGDSALYLCASSLAPGQGLSGANVLTFGAGSRLTVL.

The chain combines TRBV28 with TRBJ1-6; no reliable D call. The CDR3 sequence is 12 residues long. Germline CDR1 and CDR2: MDHEN and SYDVKM. Trimming removed 6 bases from V and 13 bases from J, with 13 bases in between. As DNA, the CDR3 is TGTGCCAGCAGCCAACGGTGGATCCCCCTCCACTTT. Encoded protein: CASSQRWIPLHF.

The chain carries TRBV10-3 and TRBJ1-4, with 9 nucleotides matching TRBD1. Germline V CDR1 and CDR2: ENHRY, SYGVKD. The CDR3 loop spans 14 amino acids. Trimming removed 10 bases from V and 7 bases from J; junction bases left unmatched: 10. The CDR3 spells CATKPGQGGEKLFF. The CDR3 DNA sequence: TGTGCCACCAAGCCGGGACAGGGTGGTGAAAAACTGTTTTTT.

The chain joins TRBV18 to TRBJ1-1, with D maybe TRBD1 (6 bases). The V end was cut by 5 bases, the J end by 7 bases, with 11 bases between. The V gene's germline CDR1 is KGHSH and CDR2 LQKENI. The CDR3 contains 12 residues. The CDR3 region is CASSNTGNEAFF. The CDR3, as DNA: TGTGCCAGCTCAAATACAGGGAATGAAGCTTTCTTT.

The chain joins TRBV27 to TRBJ2-1; D tentatively fits TRBD1 or TRBD2 (5 bases each). The germline V gene encodes CDR1 MNHEY and CDR2 SMNVEV (reference sequence). CDR3 size: 14 residues. V dropped 7 bases and J dropped 0 bases, with 10 bases sitting between them. CDR3 amino acids: CASKRGSSYNEQFF. DNA for the CDR3: TGTGCCAGCAAACGGGGCAGCTCCTACAATGAGCAGTTCTTC.

This chain uses TRBV4-2 with TRBJ2-3; 8 bases match TRBD2. CDR1 is LGHNA and CDR2 is YNFKEQ in the germline V gene. The trim removed 4 bases at V and 0 bases at J, leaving 12 bases unmatched. This CDR3 spans 18 amino acids. CDR3 loop: CASSLQSTSDTSTDTQYF. The DNA of the CDR3 is TGTGCCAGCAGCCTCCAGTCGACTAGCGACACTAGCACAGATACGCAGTATTTT.

The genes are TRBV28 and TRBJ2-7, with 7 bases aligning to TRBD2. Germline assignment: CDR1 MDHEN and CDR2 SYDVKM. The CDR3 has 14 residues. With V trimmed by 7 bases and J by 2 bases, 8 bases remained unmatched. The CDR3 is CASTKGLAAYEQYF. CDR3 bases: TGTGCCAGCACCAAAGGGCTAGCGGCCTACGAGCAGTACTTC.

This clone occurred once. V is TRBV5-5 and J is TRBJ1-5; D is perhaps TRBD1 (5 bases). The V gene lost 3 bases and the J gene lost 4 bases, with 8 bases spanning the gap. Looked up from germline, CDR1 is SGHKS and CDR2 is YYEKEE (reference sequence). The CDR3 is made up of 13 amino acids. The CDR3 nucleotides are TGTGCCAGCAGCTCCAGGGTAAATCAGCCCCAGCATTTT. Its protein product is CASSSRVNQPQHF.

This chain connects TRBV10-3 to TRBJ1-1; D is unclear. The CDR3 is 11 residues long. Germline values: CDR1 ENHRY, CDR2 SYGVKD. With 0 bases removed from V and 6 bases from J, the gap between germline ends came to 2 bases. DNA for the CDR3: TGTGCCATCAGTGAGTCGTCTGAAGCTTTCTTT. Translating it yields CAISESSEAFF.

The CDR3 loop is CASSDPPWGTEAFF. CDR3 in DNA: TGTGCCAGCAGTGACCCCCCTTGGGGGACTGAAGCTTTCTTT. The rearrangement links TRBV6-4 to TRBJ1-1, with D possibly matching TRBD1 (5 bases). Between the trimmed V and J ends, which lost 2 bases and 5 bases, there was a span of 12 bases. Germline values: CDR1 MRHNA, CDR2 SNTAGT. The CDR3 covers 14 residues.

This clone occurred once. V usage is TRBV11-3 and J usage is TRBJ2-3, with unresolved D. The V and J ends lost 1 base and 5 bases respectively, with 4 bases between them. The CDR3 spans 12 residues. CDR1 and CDR2 from the germline V gene are SGHNT and YENEEA. This chain's CDR3 is CASSLVEDTQYF. As DNA, the CDR3 is TGTGCCAGCAGCTTAGTGGAAGATACGCAGTATTTT.

The genes are TRBV29-1 and TRBJ1-1, with D maybe TRBD1 (5 bases). Germline CDR1 SQVTM, CDR2 ANQGSEA. This CDR3 has 13 residues. The germline V and J ends were trimmed by 4 bases and 7 bases, with 16 bases remaining between them. The CDR3 loop is CSVGGHRGDEAFF. The CDR3, as DNA: TGCAGCGTTGGGGGCCATCGCGGAGATGAAGCTTTCTTT.

The chain is built from TRBV7-9 and TRBJ2-7; D possibly corresponds to TRBD1 (6 bases). Germline CDR1 SEHNR, CDR2 FQNEAQ (reference sequence). This CDR3 is built from 16 residues. The V end was cut by 1 base, the J end by 3 bases, with 16 bases between. The CDR3 coding sequence is TGTGCCAGCAGCTTAGGTCTTGGCAGGGGCCGCTACGAGCAGTACTTC. Its protein is CASSLGLGRGRYEQYF.

Comment on this clone: This sample also contains other DNA sequences that code for the same CDR3. The chain uses TRBV19 and TRBJ2-1, with 11 bases lining up with TRBD2. Germline trimming cut 7 bases from V and 6 bases from J; bases unmatched to any gene: 5. The CDR3 totals 14 residues. Germline V gene sequence: CDR1 LNHDA, CDR2 SQIVND (reference sequence). The DNA for the CDR3 is TGTGCCAGTACCCTAGCGGGGGGCTCCAATGAGCAGTTCTTC. The encoded protein is CASTLAGGSNEQFF. Full variable domain (missing parts from reference TRBV19 and TRBJ2-1): DGGITQSPKYLFRKEGQNVTLSCEQNLNHDAMYWYRQDPGQGLRLIYYSQIVNDFQKGDIAEGYSVSREKKESFPLTVTSAQKNPTAFYLCASTLAGGSNEQFFGPGTRLTVL.

This clone occurred once. The V gene is TRBV28, the J gene TRBJ2-2; TRBD2 matches at 9 bases. This CDR3 comprises 15 residues. V shed 5 bases, J shed 4 bases, and the junction held 5 bases outside the gene matches. Germline CDR1 is MDHEN and CDR2 is SYDVKM. CDR3 bases: TGTGCCAGCAGTAGCCTAGCGGGGTTCACCGGGGAGCTGTTTTTT. It yields the protein CASSSLAGFTGELFF.